This note documents a single T cell receptor (beta chain) sequence. Its antigen is currently unknown. This sample was included in a study of cytomegalovirus exposure and HLA in healthy donors. About the study: Early on, a data release was issued that held about 85 million unique TCRs from HLA-typed donors.

Points from the study as a whole: CMV serostatus was the sole immune exposure information available. Cytomegalovirus status, reportedly, was diagnosed with high specificity and sensitivity by the classifier.

The CDR3 has 15 amino acids. V lost 4 bases and J 0 bases, leaving 12 bases between the germline ends. The germline V gene has CDR1 MNHNS and CDR2 SASEGT. In the PCR, 60 Vbeta and 13 Jbeta primers were used. The data were produced by immunoSEQ multiplex PCR, yet TCRdb's version contains in-frame clones alone and is incomplete. The sample contains 100,000 to 140,000 clones, 77% of which appear only once. This TCR was recovered from a male donor in good health and CMV-seronegative. The chain links TRBV6-1 to TRBJ1-2; the D gene is possibly TRBD1 (5 bases). Sequencing input: PBMCs. CDR3 amino acids: CASSAQPGPNYGYTF. The CDR3 DNA sequence: TGTGCCAGCAGTGCCCAGCCAGGGCCTAACTATGGCTACACCTTC.